The clone carrying this T cell receptor (beta chain) was counted between two and nine times. V lost 2 bases and J 3 bases, leaving 7 bases between the germline ends. This CDR3 has 13 amino acids. Here immunoSEQ multiplex PCR was the method, and the copy in TCRdb shows in-frame clones only, minus some. The repertoire consists of about 120,000 clones, with roughly 84% occurring once and the leading ten covering 3.9%. The data are from a study of blood T cell repertoires in COVID-19. The receptor comes from a man aged 60-69 years with acute or convalescent COVID-19. The sequenced material came from peripheral blood. The chain is built from TRBV12-3 or TRBV12-4 and TRBJ2-5; possible D gene TRBD1, 6 bases. In nucleotides, the CDR3 is TGTGCCAGCAGTTTATCAGGGGAAGAGACCCAGTACTTC. It codes for CASSLSGEETQYF.